The sequence of this T cell receptor (beta chain) was determined in a study of T cell responses to AZD1222 COVID-19 vaccine. Findings of the study overall: Sampling that yielded the repertoires occurred only after the peak T cell response. It was only 6 or 7 AZD1222 recipients who were seropositive at baseline. Donors, mostly white British, included more females; clonal diversity was possibly underestimated.

Assay used: immunoSEQ multiplex PCR; TCRdb lists only in-frame clones, some missing. Of 150,000 to 200,000 clones in the sample, around 94% were seen once. Second-dose intervals near 4 or 12 weeks were combined. CDR1 is MNHNY, CDR2 SVGAGI, per germline (reference sequence). Trimming shortened V by 8 bases and J by 0 bases, and 13 bases separated the two germline ends. CDR3 length: 14 residues. Of note for this clone: Its antigen is not known.

Material: peripheral blood, obtained 28 days after the second AZD1222 dose. The clonotype was recovered from an adult who received the AZD1222 COVID-19 vaccine. V gene TRBV6-6 combines with J gene TRBJ1-1, with D uncertain. The CDR3 loop reads CASLEKGLNTEAFF. The CDR3 DNA follows: TGTGCCAGCCTAGAGAAAGGATTGAACACTGAAGCTTTCTTT.